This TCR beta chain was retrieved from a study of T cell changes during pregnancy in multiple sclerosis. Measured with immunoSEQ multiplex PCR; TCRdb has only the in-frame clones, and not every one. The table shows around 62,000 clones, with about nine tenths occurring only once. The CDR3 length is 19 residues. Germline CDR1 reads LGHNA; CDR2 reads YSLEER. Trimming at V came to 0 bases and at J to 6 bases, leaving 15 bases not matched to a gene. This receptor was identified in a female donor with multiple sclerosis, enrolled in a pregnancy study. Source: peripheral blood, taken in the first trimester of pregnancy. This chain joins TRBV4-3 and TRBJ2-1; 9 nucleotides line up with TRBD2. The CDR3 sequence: CASSQETSGPPRRGNEQFF. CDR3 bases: TGCGCCAGCAGCCAAGAAACTAGCGGGCCCCCCCGGAGAGGCAATGAGCAGTTCTTC.